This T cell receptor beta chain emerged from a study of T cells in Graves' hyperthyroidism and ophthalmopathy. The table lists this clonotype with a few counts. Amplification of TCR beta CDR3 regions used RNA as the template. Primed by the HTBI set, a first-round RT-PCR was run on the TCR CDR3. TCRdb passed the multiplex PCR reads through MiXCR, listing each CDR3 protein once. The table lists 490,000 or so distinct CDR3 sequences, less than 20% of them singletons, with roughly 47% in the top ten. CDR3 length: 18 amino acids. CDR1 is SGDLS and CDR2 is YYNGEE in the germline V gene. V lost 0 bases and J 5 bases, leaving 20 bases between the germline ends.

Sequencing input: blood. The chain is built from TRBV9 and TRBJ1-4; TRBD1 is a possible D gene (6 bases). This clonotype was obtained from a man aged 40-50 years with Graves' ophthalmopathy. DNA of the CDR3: TGTGCCAGCAGCGTAGGGGACACAGGGAGAGGGAGGAATGAAAAACTGTTTTTT. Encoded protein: CASSVGDTGRGRNEKLFF.